The 10 T cell receptor beta chains listed next were all sequenced from one sample in a study of blood T cell repertoires in COVID-19. Profiled with immunoSEQ multiplex PCR; TCRdb holds only in-frame clones, not every one. Of fewer than 150,000 clones in the sample, roughly 85% were seen once. Sequenced input: peripheral blood. The receptor set was obtained from a human donor in a cohort sampled during active COVID-19.

The chain carries TRBV9 and TRBJ2-2; a possible D gene is TRBD1 (6 bases). V was clipped by 4 bases and J by 7 bases, with 11 bases between them. CDR1 SGDLS and CDR2 YYNGEE come from the germline V gene. The CDR3 covers 13 residues. The CDR3, as DNA: TGTGCCAGCAGCCCAGCAGGGGTCGGGGAGCTGTTTTTT. Residues: CASSPAGVGELFF. Combining the CDR3 with reference TRBV9 and TRBJ2-2 gives the whole variable domain DSGVTQTPKHLITATGQRVTLRCSPRSGDLSVYWYQQSLDQGLQFLIQYYNGEERAKGNILERFSAQQFPDLHSELNLSSLELGDSALYFCASSPAGVGELFFGEGSRLTVL.

The gene calls are TRBV6-2 or TRBV6-3 and TRBJ2-1, with 7 bases aligning to TRBD1. The CDR3 sequence is 16 residues long. Germline CDR1 is MNHEY and CDR2 is SVGEGT. V was clipped by 5 bases and J by 0 bases; unmatched bases: 7. The DNA for the CDR3 is TGTGCCAGCAGTACCCGACAGGGCGGCTCCTACAATGAGCAGTTCTTC. Translated: CASSTRQGGSYNEQFF.

J is TRBJ2-2 and V is TRBV11-2, with TRBD1 matching 9 bases. The CDR3 is made up of 16 amino acids. Trimming at V came to 2 bases and at J to 4 bases, leaving 5 bases not matched to a gene. Germline assignment: CDR1 SGHAT and CDR2 FQNNGV. CDR3 in amino acids: CASSLLGTGFTGELFF. In DNA form, the CDR3 reads TGTGCCAGCAGCTTACTCGGGACAGGGTTCACCGGGGAGCTGTTTTTT.

This chain connects TRBV5-4 to TRBJ2-2, with TRBD1 identical over 7 bases. The CDR3 is made up of 13 amino acids. The J segment lost 6 bases and the V segment lost 3 bases, leaving 2 bases of the junction unmatched. Germline V gene sequence: CDR1 SGHNT, CDR2 YYREEE (reference sequence). The CDR3 region is CASSSGQAGELFF. In DNA, the CDR3 is TGTGCCAGCAGCTCCGGACAGGCCGGGGAGCTGTTTTTT.

V and J are TRBV19 and TRBJ2-1; 8 bases align to TRBD2. J was trimmed by 7 bases and V by 3 bases; bases with no gene match: 11. The CDR3 is 16 residues long. Germline values: CDR1 LNHDA, CDR2 SQIVND (reference sequence). CDR3 amino acids: CASSIETGGLRNEQFF. CDR3 in DNA: TGTGCCAGTAGTATTGAAACGGGGGGGCTAAGAAATGAGCAGTTCTTC.

This clone appeared once. V and J are TRBV11-2 and TRBJ2-1, with D maybe TRBD1 (7 bases). The germline V and J ends were trimmed by 4 bases and 5 bases, with 12 bases remaining between them. The CDR3 totals 14 residues. CDR1 and CDR2 (germline): SGHAT, FQNNGV. The CDR3 is CASSSQGGNNEQFF. In nucleotides, the CDR3 is TGTGCCAGCAGCTCTCAGGGGGGAAACAATGAGCAGTTCTTC. Looking up the rest from reference TRBV11-2 and TRBJ2-1 gives the full variable domain: EAGVAQSPRYKIIEKRQSVAFWCNPISGHATLYWYQQILGQGPKLLIQFQNNGVVDDSQLPKDRFSAERLKGVDSTLKIQPAKLEDSAVYLCASSSQGGNNEQFFGPGTRLTVL.

V usage is TRBV6-5 and J usage is TRBJ1-1; TRBD1 matches at 7 bases. J gave up 10 bases and V 11 bases, and 10 bases lay outside the gene matches. In germline, CDR1 is MNHEY, CDR2 SVGAGI. This CDR3 comprises 11 residues. Here the CDR3 DNA reads TGTGCCGCAGGGGACAGTTCTCTAGCTTTCTTT. Translating gives CAAGDSSLAFF.

V is TRBV6-1 and J is TRBJ1-1; D might be TRBD1 (5 bases). This CDR3 is 16 amino acids long. V lost 0 bases and J 1 base, leaving 12 bases between the germline ends. Germline assignment: CDR1 MNHNS and CDR2 SASEGT. This chain's CDR3 is CASSEARGRGNTEAFF. The CDR3 bases are TGTGCCAGCAGTGAAGCGCGGGGAAGGGGGAACACTGAAGCTTTCTTT.

The chain couples TRBV12-5 to TRBJ2-5; TRBD1 matches at 9 bases. This CDR3 has 15 residues. In germline, CDR1 is LGHNT, CDR2 FRNRAP. After removal of 7 bases from V and 4 bases from J, the junction contained 10 bases not matched to a gene. The CDR3 sequence is CASAPDRGRIETQYF. Here the CDR3 DNA reads TGTGCTAGTGCCCCGGACAGGGGAAGAATAGAGACCCAGTACTTC.

CDR3 sequence: CASSSIGEETQYF. The CDR3 DNA reads TGTGCCAGCAGCAGTATCGGGGAAGAGACCCAGTACTTC. The V call is TRBV27, the J call TRBJ2-5, with a possible D match to TRBD2 (5 bases). Between the trimmed V and J ends, which lost 6 bases and 3 bases, there was a span of 11 bases. This CDR3 comprises 13 residues. Germline loops: CDR1 MNHEY, CDR2 SMNVEV (reference sequence).